This is a list of T cell receptor beta chains from one sample in a study of tumor and adjacent non-tumor tissue in lung cancer. TCRdb called the multiplex PCR reads again in MiXCR, with one record for every CDR3 protein. There are tens of thousands of distinct CDR3 sequences in the sample; less than 70% occur only once, and approximately 31% lies in the top ten. Material for sequencing was distant non-tumor lung tissue. The receptors here all came from a woman in her 70s with non-small cell lung cancer. Each CDR3 is given with its conserved first and last residue. Fields, in order: D gene, V gene, J gene, clone size, CDR3 protein, CDR3 DNA. D genes are given only for firm matches. The listing skips clone size in some rows; elsewhere it reads once, few, many or a size class.

D: -
V: TRBV6-2/TRBV6-3
J: TRBJ2-1
size: -
CDR3: CASSFRDEQFF
DNA: TGTGCCAGCAGTTTCCGGGATGAGCAGTTCTTC

D: -
V: TRBV4-1
J: TRBJ2-3
size: -
CDR3: CASNQGGPSTTDTQYF
DNA: TGCGCCAGCAACCAAGGAGGACCTTCTACCACAGATACGCAGTATTTT

D: -
V: TRBV4-1
J: TRBJ2-5
size: many
CDR3: CASSPGDGSGRYQETQYF
DNA: TGCGCCAGCAGTCCCGGTGACGGTAGTGGCAGGTACCAAGAGACCCAGTACTTC

D: TRBD2
V: TRBV7-3
J: TRBJ2-2
size: large
CDR3: CASSLTPSGRNTGELFF
DNA: TGTGCCAGCAGCTTAACCCCTAGCGGGAGGAACACCGGGGAGCTGTTTTTT

D: -
V: TRBV11-2
J: TRBJ2-3
size: many
CDR3: CASSLGSSADTQYF
DNA: TGTGCCAGCAGCTTAGGGTCTAGTGCAGATACGCAGTATTTT

D: -
V: TRBV5-8
J: TRBJ2-2
size: few
CDR3: CASRGTLRANTGELFF
DNA: TGTGCCAGCAGGGGGACGCTTAGGGCGAACACCGGGGAGCTGTTTTTT

D: -
V: TRBV7-9
J: TRBJ2-5
size: -
CDR3: CDSSLAWERQETQYF
DNA: TGTGACAGCAGCTTAGCATGGGAGAGACAAGAGACCCAGTACTTC

D: -
V: TRBV29-1
J: TRBJ2-1
size: medium-sized
CDR3: CSVDTSIYEQFF
DNA: TGCAGCGTCGATACTAGTATCTATGAGCAGTTCTTC

D: -
V: TRBV11-1
J: TRBJ2-3
size: -
CDR3: CAGCLDGEVDTQYF
DNA: TGTGCCGGCTGCTTGGACGGGGAGGTAGATACGCAGTATTTT

D: TRBD2
V: TRBV28
J: TRBJ2-1
size: many
CDR3: CASSPSSGRWLNEQFF
DNA: TGTGCCAGCAGCCCCTCAAGCGGGAGATGGCTCAATGAGCAGTTCTTC

D: TRBD1
V: TRBV6-5
J: TRBJ2-7
size: many
CDR3: CASSYGTGVDEQYF
DNA: TGTGCCAGCAGTTACGGGACAGGGGTGGACGAGCAGTACTTC

D: TRBD1
V: TRBV5-1
J: TRBJ2-3
size: -
CDR3: CASSVGQTSTDTQYF
DNA: TGCGCCAGCAGCGTGGGACAGACTAGCACAGATACGCAGTATTTT

D: -
V: TRBV7-9
J: TRBJ1-1
size: -
CDR3: CASSLIGGLFF
DNA: TGTGCCAGCAGCTTAATAGGCGGGCTTTTCTTT

D: TRBD1
V: TRBV29-1
J: TRBJ1-1
size: once
CDR3: CIVINRGTNTEAFF
DNA: TGCATCGTTATCAACAGGGGGACGAACACTGAAGCTTTCTTT

D: -
V: TRBV5-4
J: TRBJ2-1
size: -
CDR3: CASSFEWTDYGINKIDSSYNEQFF
DNA: TGTGCCAGCAGCTTTGAATGGACGGACTACGGGATTAACAAGATAGATAGCTCCTACAATGAGCAGTTCTTC

D: -
V: TRBV20-1
J: TRBJ2-5
size: many
CDR3: CSARGTGEVWETQYF
DNA: TGCAGTGCTAGGGGAACGGGAGAAGTCTGGGAGACCCAGTACTTC

D: TRBD2
V: TRBV6-1
J: TRBJ2-1
size: many
CDR3: CAVLAGGYNEQFF
DNA: TGTGCCGTTCTAGCGGGAGGATACAATGAGCAGTTCTTC

D: TRBD2
V: TRBV13
J: TRBJ2-2
size: many
CDR3: CASSAGLAGVWNPGELFF
DNA: TGTGCCAGCAGCGCGGGACTAGCGGGAGTGTGGAATCCCGGGGAGCTGTTTTTT

D: -
V: TRBV5-5
J: TRBJ2-1
size: -
CDR3: CASSYSYFRGWSNDEQFF
DNA: TGTGCCAGCAGCTACTCCTACTTCAGGGGTTGGTCGAACGATGAGCAATTCTTC

D: -
V: TRBV10-3
J: TRBJ2-3
size: -
CDR3: CAISASGPKANTQYF
DNA: TGTGCCATCAGTGCATCAGGCCCAAAAGCAAATACGCAGTATTTT

D: -
V: TRBV29-1
J: TRBJ1-1
size: -
CDR3: CRVVLLTGPTEAFF
DNA: TGCAGGGTTGTTCTCCTGACAGGCCCCACTGAAGCTTTCTTT

D: -
V: TRBV27
J: TRBJ2-7
size: -
CDR3: CASSSRQALFYGQYF
DNA: TGTGCCAGCAGTTCAAGACAGGCCCTATTCTATGGGCAGTACTTC

D: -
V: TRBV4-1
J: TRBJ1-1
size: -
CDR3: CASRQVGQGVETEAFF
DNA: TGCGCCAGCAGGCAAGTGGGTCAGGGTGTTGAGACTGAAGCTTTCTTT

D: -
V: TRBV12-3/TRBV12-4
J: TRBJ2-1
size: many
CDR3: CASNTGTNYNEQFF
DNA: TGTGCCAGTAATACCGGGACAAACTACAATGAGCAGTTCTTC

D: TRBD2
V: TRBV30
J: TRBJ2-3
size: -
CDR3: CAWSSLQRESTDTQYF
DNA: TGTGCCTGGAGTTCGTTGCAGCGGGAATCCACAGATACGCAGTATTTT

D: TRBD2
V: TRBV28
J: TRBJ2-7
size: few
CDR3: CASQTTSGTYEQYF
DNA: TGTGCCAGCCAAACGACTAGCGGCACCTACGAGCAGTACTTC

D: -
V: TRBV4-1
J: TRBJ1-1
size: -
CDR3: CASSRRIENTVAFF
DNA: TGCGCCAGCAGCCGTCGGATAGAGAACACTGTAGCTTTCTTT